This T cell receptor beta chain comes out of a study of T cell responses to AZD1222 COVID-19 vaccine. Trimming removed 0 bases from V and 0 bases from J, with 5 bases in between. Germline CDR1 and CDR2: LGHNA and YNFKEQ. The CDR3 is 14 amino acids. Study-wide results and limits: Baseline testing showed seropositivity in only 5 or 6 AZD1222 recipients. Donors, mostly white British, included more females; clonal diversity was possibly underestimated.

The repertoire was sequenced with immunoSEQ multiplex PCR; TCRdb's copy has only in-frame clones and lacks some. The data contain about 130,000 clones, over 85% of them seen just once; the ten biggest clones take up around 1.1%. This clone was counted once. Its antigen remains unknown. The receptor was derived from an adult who received the AZD1222 COVID-19 vaccine. The sequencing used peripheral blood, collected 28 days after the second AZD1222 dose. The V and J genes are TRBV4-2 and TRBJ1-1; D gene unclear. The CDR3 DNA reads as TGTGCCAGCAGCCAAGATACAGTGAACACTGAAGCTTTCTTT. Its translation is CASSQDTVNTEAFF.